The clone carrying this TCR beta chain was seen just once. The antigen is not known. The data originate from a study of ipilimumab plus nivolumab after autologous stem cell transplantation. Study overall: A median of about eight nivolumab and 4 or 5 ipilimumab doses were given. General observations from the study: TCR repertoire, Treg phenotype and gut microbiota reportedly support more study of this approach.

Checkpoint therapy with ipilimumab 1 mg/kg began 14 to 28 days after transplant. Through week 26, nivolumab 3 mg/kg IV was given weeks 1, 4, 7, 10, then biweekly. The assay was immunoSEQ multiplex PCR, and TCRdb's table has in-frame clones only and misses some. The sample carries around 20,000 clones, around 80% recorded once. The CDR3 length is 15 residues. Germline V lookup: CDR1 MNHEY, CDR2 SMNVEV (reference sequence). With 4 bases clipped from V and 4 bases from J, the junction kept 4 bases outside the gene matches. V usage is TRBV27 and J usage is TRBJ2-1; 10 bases line up with TRBD2. The TCR comes from a male donor with diffuse large B-cell lymphoma. This specimen consisted of PBMCs, obtained in a trial of ipilimumab plus nivolumab as post-transplant consolidation. Written as DNA, the CDR3 is TGTGCCAGCAGTTCTAGCGGGGGCCTGTACAATGAGCAGTTCTTC. Its protein product is CASSSSGGLYNEQFF.